The 10 T cell receptor beta chains below come from one sample, sequenced in a study of tumor-infiltrating lymphocytes in primary liver carcinoma. Co-extraction yielded RNA and DNA from around 20-30 mg of unsorted bulk tissue. The investigators made TCR beta cDNA from 400 to 500 ng total RNA, using a constant-region primer. Slightly modified ARM-PCR with three nested multiplex PCR rounds yielded TCR beta libraries. The study ran its first two PCR rounds for approximately 10 cycles each, using TRBV1-TRBV30 forward primers and a C-beta reverse primer. TCRdb re-called the multiplex PCR reads through MiXCR, storing one row per CDR3 protein. This table holds roughly 70,000 distinct CDR3 sequences, about 65% found once. The sequenced sample consisted of liver tumor tissue from sampling region 4. Subset specified: tumor region T4, right-lateral pole. These TCRs come from a man aged 40-50 years with primary liver carcinoma and hepatitis B virus infection.

The chain has TRBV29-1 and TRBJ2-7; no reliable D call. There are 12 residues in the CDR3. The germline V and J ends were trimmed by 6 bases and 12 bases, with 21 bases remaining between them. Germline assignment: CDR1 SQVTM and CDR2 ANQGSEA. The CDR3 loop is CSVTSSSYEWYF. DNA of the CDR3: TGCAGCGTGACTTCATCCTCCTACGAGTGGTACTTC.

This clonotype has a handful of counts. This sequence joins TRBV6-5 and TRBJ2-1, with TRBD2 matching 16 bases. The V gene's germline CDR1 is MNHEY and CDR2 SVGAGI. V was clipped by 5 bases and J by 2 bases; unmatched bases: 9. The CDR3 has 19 amino acids. This CDR3 reads CASSPGTSGRAGAYNEQFF. CDR3 nucleotides: TGTGCCAGCAGTCCCGGGACTAGCGGGAGGGCCGGCGCCTACAATGAGCAGTTCTTC.

In regard to this clonotype: A junction boundary mismatches the germline segment, possibly from a read error. This chain links TRBV28 with TRBJ2-5, with D unclear. Germline V CDR1 and CDR2: MDHEN, SYDVKM. The CDR3 covers 14 residues. The CDR3 sequence is CASSLWAVMETHYF. The CDR3 nucleotides read TGTGCCAGCAGTTTATGGGCGGTGATGGAGACCCACTACTTC.

The chain links TRBV6-5 to TRBJ2-7, with 8 bases aligning to TRBD2. After removal of 4 bases from V and 5 bases from J, the junction contained 4 bases not matched to a gene. Germline V gives CDR1 MNHEY, CDR2 SVGAGI. The CDR3 consists of 13 residues. CDR3 coding DNA: TGTGCCAGCAGTTCCGGACTAGCACACGAGCAGTACTTC. Translated: CASSSGLAHEQYF.

In the case of this clonotype: The conserved closing phenylalanine or tryptophan is absent in this CDR3, likely reflecting a read error. The DNA is omitted, as the CDR3 cannot be located on it reliably, and the CDR3 follows TCRdb's listing. The chain couples TRBV6-6 to TRBJ2-5; the D call in the table, TRBD2, was not verified against the DNA. The CDR3 has 14 residues if both end residues are counted. The germline CDR1 and CDR2 sequences are MNHNY and SVGAGI (reference sequence). CDR3 loop: CASSYGPHDGTQYL.

The rearrangement links TRBV12-3 or TRBV12-4 to TRBJ2-7, with TRBD2 as a possible D gene (6 bases). This CDR3 region has 18 residues. The V and J ends lost 6 bases and 0 bases respectively, with 24 bases between them. The CDR3 loop is CASRPLGSAGLGSYEQYF. CDR3 in DNA: TGTGCCAGCAGACCCCTGGGGTCGGCGGGATTGGGCTCCTACGAGCAGTACTTC.

A note on this clonotype: Germline and junction disagree at one end, which may indicate a read error. The rearrangement joins TRBV30 to TRBJ2-1; no definite D call. The CDR3 loop spans 13 amino acids. CDR1 GTSNPN and CDR2 SVGIG come from the germline V gene (reference sequence). The CDR3 loop is CAWAPATYNEQFF. CDR3 in DNA: TGTGCCTGGGCTCCAGCGACTTACAATGAGCAATTCTTC.

Of note for this clonotype: An end of the junction differs from the germline gene, which may be a read error. This chain uses TRBV11-2 with TRBJ2-2; D possibly corresponds to TRBD2 (5 bases). This CDR3 spans 17 amino acids. Germline V lookup: CDR1 SGHAT, CDR2 FQNNGV. CDR3 sequence: CASSLALGRANAGELLF. The CDR3 region has the DNA TGTGCCAGCAGCCTAGCATTAGGAAGGGCGAACGCCGGGGAGCTGCTTTTT.

This clonotype was detected once. The V and J genes are TRBV18 and TRBJ1-2; D not resolved. The germline V gene encodes CDR1 KGHSH and CDR2 LQKENI. This CDR3 is built from 13 residues. V was cut by 8 bases and J by 9 bases, with 19 bases left in between. This CDR3 is CASTQDFRDCYTF. DNA of the CDR3: TGTGCCAGCACCCAAGACTTTCGGGATTGCTACACCTTC.

On this clonotype: Since no conserved phenylalanine or tryptophan closes the CDR3, a read error is the likely cause. The genes are TRBV5-6 and TRBJ1-2; tentatively, D is TRBD1 (5 bases). There are 15 residues in the CDR3. CDR1 SGHDT and CDR2 YYEEEE come from the germline V gene. V lost 4 bases to trimming and J lost 11 bases, with 24 bases between them. CDR3 DNA: TGTGCCAGCAGCCCCACACCAGGGCTAAGGGGTGGTTACACCCTC. Its protein is CASSPTPGLRGGYTL.